This T cell receptor (beta chain) was profiled in a study of T cell repertoires in cytomegalovirus infection. Study in general: The public TCR beta signatures pointed to both CMV infection and matching HLA type.

Remarks on this clonotype: Its antigen is undetermined.

The CDR3 runs 19 residues. V lost 3 bases, J lost 3 bases, and 14 bases stayed unmatched. Germline CDR1 is LGHNT and CDR2 is FRNRAP. Study outcomes and limitations: Based on cumulative public TCR beta family frequency, carriers of CMV plus the relevant HLA were identified. Across the ex vivo response, the dominant clonotypes were HLA-C-restricted CMV-specific TCR beta clonotypes.

TCRdb used MiXCR to reprocess the reads, holding one entry per CDR3 protein. In the table there are 700,000 to 950,000 distinct CDR3 sequences, around a third of which are singletons. The V and J genes are TRBV12-5 and TRBJ1-2; 12 bases fit TRBD1. This sequence originates from a human donor in good health (CMV status not recorded). Some clones in this sample may be carry-over from other donors' samples. The sample was cultured CD8+ T cells from PBMCs, taken from culture after CMV antigen stimulation. The CDR3 nucleotides are TGTGCTAGTGGTTTCGAAACCCCGGGACAGGGGGCGCAGGACTATGGCTACACCTTC. Translation: CASGFETPGQGAQDYGYTF.